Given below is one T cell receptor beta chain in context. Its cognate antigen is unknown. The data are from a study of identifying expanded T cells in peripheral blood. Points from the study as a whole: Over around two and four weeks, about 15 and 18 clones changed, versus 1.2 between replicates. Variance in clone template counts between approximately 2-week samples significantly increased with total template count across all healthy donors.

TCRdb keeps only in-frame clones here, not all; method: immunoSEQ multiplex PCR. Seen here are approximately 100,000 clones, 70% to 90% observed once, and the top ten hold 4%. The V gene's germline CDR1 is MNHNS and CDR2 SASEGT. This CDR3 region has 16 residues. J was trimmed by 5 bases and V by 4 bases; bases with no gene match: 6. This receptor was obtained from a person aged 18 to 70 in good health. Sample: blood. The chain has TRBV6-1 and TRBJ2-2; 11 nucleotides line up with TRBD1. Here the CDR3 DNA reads TGTGCCAGCAGTGTTGGGACAGGGGGTCTAACCGGGGAGCTGTTTTTT. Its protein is CASSVGTGGLTGELFF.